This T cell receptor beta chain was sequenced in a study of early T cells in non-severe SARS-CoV-2 infection. The wider study: Chains stayed unpaired after sequencing of bulk RNA from unsorted whole blood. Notes on the study in general: Matching with VDJdb favored anti-spike CD8 responses (missing private and CD4 specificities).

Each cDNA molecule carried a unique molecular identifier. TCRdb called the 5' RACE reads again in MiXCR, with one record for every CDR3 protein. The sample consists of 75,000 to 90,000 distinct CDR3 sequences, roughly 13% of them appearing once. Note on this clonotype: The antigen is undetermined.

Specimen: whole blood. This TCR was sampled from an adult who was a healthcare worker with PCR-confirmed SARS-CoV-2 infection or an uninfected control (not recorded which).

The CDR3 nucleotides read TGCAGTGCTAATCGACAGGCGTCGACCTACGAGCAGTACTTC. It translates to CSANRQASTYEQYF. The J gene is TRBJ2-7, the V gene TRBV20-1; the D gene is possibly TRBD1 (6 bases). The CDR3 runs to 14 residues. From germline, CDR1 is DFQATT and CDR2 SNEGSKA (reference sequence). The germline V and J ends were trimmed by 4 bases and 2 bases, with 15 bases remaining between them.